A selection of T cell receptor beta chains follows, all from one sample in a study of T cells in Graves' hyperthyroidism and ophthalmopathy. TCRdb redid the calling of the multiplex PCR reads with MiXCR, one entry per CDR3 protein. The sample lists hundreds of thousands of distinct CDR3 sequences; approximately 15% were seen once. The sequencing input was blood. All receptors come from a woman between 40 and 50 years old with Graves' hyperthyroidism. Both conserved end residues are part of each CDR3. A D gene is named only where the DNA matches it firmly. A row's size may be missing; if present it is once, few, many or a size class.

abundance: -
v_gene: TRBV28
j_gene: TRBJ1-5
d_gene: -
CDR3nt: TGTGCGAGCAAGATTGGGGGGGGCAATCAGCCCCAGCATTTT
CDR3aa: CASKIGGGNQPQHF

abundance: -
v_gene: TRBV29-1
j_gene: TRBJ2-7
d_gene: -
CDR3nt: TGCAGCGTTGCGGCCAGGGGAGCCTACGAGCAGTACTTC
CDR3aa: CSVAARGAYEQYF

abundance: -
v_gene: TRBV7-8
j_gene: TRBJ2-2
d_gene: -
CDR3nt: TGTGCCAGCAATGGGGGAACCGGGGAGCTGTTTTTT
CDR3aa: CASNGGTGELFF

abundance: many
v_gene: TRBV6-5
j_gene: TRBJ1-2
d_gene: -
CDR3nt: TGTGCCAGCAGTTACTCTGTTGGGCCTAACTATGGCTACACCTTC
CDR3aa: CASSYSVGPNYGYTF

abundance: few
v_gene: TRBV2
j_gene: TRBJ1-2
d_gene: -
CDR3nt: TGTGCCAGCAGTACCAATTCCGGGACAACATATGGCTACATCTTC
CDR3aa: CASSTNSGTTYGYIF

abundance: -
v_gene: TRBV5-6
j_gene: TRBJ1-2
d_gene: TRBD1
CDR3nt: TGTGCCAGCAGACCACAGGGGGCAGGCTATGGCTACACCTTC
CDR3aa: CASRPQGAGYGYTF

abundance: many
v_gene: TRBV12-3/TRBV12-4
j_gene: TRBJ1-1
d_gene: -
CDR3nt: TGTGCCAGCAGTGAGGACAGTAGGGACACTGAAGCTTTCTTT
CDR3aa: CASSEDSRDTEAFF

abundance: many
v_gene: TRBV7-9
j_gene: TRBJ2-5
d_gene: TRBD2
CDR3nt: TGTGCCAGCAGTTCCGGGACTAGCGGATGGGTGGGATCAGAGACCCAGTACTTC
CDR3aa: CASSSGTSGWVGSETQYF

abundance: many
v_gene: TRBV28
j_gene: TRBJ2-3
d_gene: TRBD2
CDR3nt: TGTGCCAGCACCAGACTAGCGGGGAGCTACACAGATACGCAGTATTTT
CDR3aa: CASTRLAGSYTDTQYF

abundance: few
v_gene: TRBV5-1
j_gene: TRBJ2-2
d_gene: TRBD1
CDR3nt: TGCGCCAGCAGCTTGGGACAGGGGTTTGACGGGGAGCTGTTTTTT
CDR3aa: CASSLGQGFDGELFF

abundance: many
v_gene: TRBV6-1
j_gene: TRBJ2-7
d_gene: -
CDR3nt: TGTGCCAGCAGTGAGAATCACCGTCCGCACGAGCAGTACTTC
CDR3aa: CASSENHRPHEQYF

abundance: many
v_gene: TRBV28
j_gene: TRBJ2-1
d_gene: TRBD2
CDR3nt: TGTGCCAGCAGGTACTCTAGCGGGCACCGATACAATGAGCAGTTCTTC
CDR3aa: CASRYSSGHRYNEQFF

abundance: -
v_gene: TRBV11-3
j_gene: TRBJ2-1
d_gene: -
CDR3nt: TGTGCCAGCAGCTTAGGGCGGGTCAAGTTCTTC
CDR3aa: CASSLGRVKFF

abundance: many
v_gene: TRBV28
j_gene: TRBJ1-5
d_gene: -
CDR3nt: TGTGCCAGCCAAGTGGGGGCAAGCAATCAGCCCCAGCATTTT
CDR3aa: CASQVGASNQPQHF

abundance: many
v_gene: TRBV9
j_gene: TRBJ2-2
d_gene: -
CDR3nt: TGTGCCAGCAGCGTCAGGGTCACCGGGGAGCTGTTTTTT
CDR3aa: CASSVRVTGELFF

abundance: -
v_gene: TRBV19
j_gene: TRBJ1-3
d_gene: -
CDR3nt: TGTGCCAGTAGAACGACACACTCCTCTGGAAACACCATATATTTT
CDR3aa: CASRTTHSSGNTIYF

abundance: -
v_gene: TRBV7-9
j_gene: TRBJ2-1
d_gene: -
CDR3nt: TGTGCCAGCAGCTTAGTAATCAATGAGCAGTTCTTC
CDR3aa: CASSLVINEQFF

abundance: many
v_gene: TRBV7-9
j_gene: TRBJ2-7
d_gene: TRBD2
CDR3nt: TGTGCCAGCAGCTCGACTAGCAGAGCCTACGAGCAGTACTTC
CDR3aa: CASSSTSRAYEQYF

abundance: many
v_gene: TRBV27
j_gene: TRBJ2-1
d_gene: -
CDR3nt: TGTGCCAGCAGTTCGGGGGGCGCCTACTACAATGAGCAGTTCTTC
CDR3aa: CASSSGGAYYNEQFF

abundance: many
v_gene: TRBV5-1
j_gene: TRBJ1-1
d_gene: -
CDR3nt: TGCGCCAGCAGCTTAGGACAGTCGAACACTGAAGCTTTCTTT
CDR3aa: CASSLGQSNTEAFF

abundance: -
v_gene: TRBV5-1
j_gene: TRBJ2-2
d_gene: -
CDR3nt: TGCGCCAGCAGCTTGAGCGGAGAGAACACCGGGGAGCTGTTTTTT
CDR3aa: CASSLSGENTGELFF

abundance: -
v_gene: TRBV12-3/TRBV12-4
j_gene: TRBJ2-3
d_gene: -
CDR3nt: TGTGCCAGCACGTCTTCCACGGGATCAACAGATACGCAGTATTTT
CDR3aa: CASTSSTGSTDTQYF

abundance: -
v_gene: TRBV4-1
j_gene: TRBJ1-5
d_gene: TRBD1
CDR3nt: TGCGCCAGCAGCCGCCAGAATCCGGGACAGGTAAATCAGCCCCAGCATTTT
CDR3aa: CASSRQNPGQVNQPQHF

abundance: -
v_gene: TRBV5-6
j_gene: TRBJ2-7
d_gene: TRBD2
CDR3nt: TGTGCCAGCAGCTTCGGGACTAGCTTTTCTCAATGGAGCTCCTACGAGCAGTACTTC
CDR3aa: CASSFGTSFSQWSSYEQYF

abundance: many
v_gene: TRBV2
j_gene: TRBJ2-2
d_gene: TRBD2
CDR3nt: TGTGCCAGCAGTGAACAGCGGGGGAGGAACACCGGGGAGCTGTTTTTT
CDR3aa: CASSEQRGRNTGELFF

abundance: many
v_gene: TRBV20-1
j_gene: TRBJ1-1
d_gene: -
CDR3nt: TGCAGTGCTAGAGATTTGGCAGGGACCACTGAAGCTTTCTTT
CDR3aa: CSARDLAGTTEAFF

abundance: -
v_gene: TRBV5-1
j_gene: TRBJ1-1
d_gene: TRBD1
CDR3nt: TGCGCCAGCAGCACTGGGGACAGGGATACTGAAGCTTTCTTT
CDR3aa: CASSTGDRDTEAFF

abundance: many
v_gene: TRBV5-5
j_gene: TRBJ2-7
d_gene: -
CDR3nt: TGTGCCAGCACCGTTCTATCCAACGCCTACGAGCAGTACTTC
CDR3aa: CASTVLSNAYEQYF

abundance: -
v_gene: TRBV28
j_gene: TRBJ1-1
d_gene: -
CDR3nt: TGTGCCAGCAGTCCTAGGGCGGTTGAATTGAACACTGAAGCTTTCTTT
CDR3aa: CASSPRAVELNTEAFF

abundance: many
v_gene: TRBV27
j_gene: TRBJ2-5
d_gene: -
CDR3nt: TGTGCCAGCAGTTCGACAGGCTCCGAGACCCAGTACTTC
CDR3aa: CASSSTGSETQYF

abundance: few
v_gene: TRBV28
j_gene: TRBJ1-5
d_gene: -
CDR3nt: TGTGCCAGCAGTTTCACAGGGTTCCAGCCCCAGCATTTT
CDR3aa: CASSFTGFQPQHF

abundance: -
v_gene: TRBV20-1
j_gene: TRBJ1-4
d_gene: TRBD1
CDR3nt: TGCAGTGCTAGGGACCAGAAACAGGGGGCAACTGAAAAACTGTTTTTT
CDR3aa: CSARDQKQGATEKLFF

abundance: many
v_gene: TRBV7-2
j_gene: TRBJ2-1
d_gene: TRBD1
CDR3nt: TGTGCCAGCAGCACGGACAGGGATGGACACAATGAGCAGTTCTTC
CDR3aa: CASSTDRDGHNEQFF

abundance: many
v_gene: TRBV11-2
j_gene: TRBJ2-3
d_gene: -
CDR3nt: TGTGCCAGCAGCATCCGGGACCCAACTAGCACAGATACGCAGTATTTT
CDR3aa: CASSIRDPTSTDTQYF

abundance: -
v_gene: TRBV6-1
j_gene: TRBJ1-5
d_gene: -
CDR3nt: TGTGCCAGCAATGAAGTTGGCAGGGCGGGTCAGCCCCAGCATTTT
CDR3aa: CASNEVGRAGQPQHF

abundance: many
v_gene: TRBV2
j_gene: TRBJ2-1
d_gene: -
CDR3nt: TGTGCCAGCAGTGGAGGGCTCGAGCAGTTCTTC
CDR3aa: CASSGGLEQFF

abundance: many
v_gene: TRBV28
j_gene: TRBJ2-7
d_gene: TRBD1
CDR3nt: TGTGCCAGCAGCTACAGGGGGCGGTACGAGCAGTACTTC
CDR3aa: CASSYRGRYEQYF

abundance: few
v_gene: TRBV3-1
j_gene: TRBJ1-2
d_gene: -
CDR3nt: TGTGCCAGCAGCCAGAGAGCTTTCGCTAACTATGGCTACACCTTC
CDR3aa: CASSQRAFANYGYTF

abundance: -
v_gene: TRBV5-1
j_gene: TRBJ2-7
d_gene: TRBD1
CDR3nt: TGCGCCAGCAGCACTCGGGACAGGCCCGACGAGCAGTACTTC
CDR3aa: CASSTRDRPDEQYF

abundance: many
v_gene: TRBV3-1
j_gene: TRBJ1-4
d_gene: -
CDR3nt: TGTGCCAGCAGCCTTTCAGGGTTTAATGAAAAACTGTTTTTT
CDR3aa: CASSLSGFNEKLFF

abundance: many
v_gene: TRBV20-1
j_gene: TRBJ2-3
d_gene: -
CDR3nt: TGCAGTGAGTACGGCCCGATGGCAGATACGCAGTATTTT
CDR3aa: CSEYGPMADTQYF

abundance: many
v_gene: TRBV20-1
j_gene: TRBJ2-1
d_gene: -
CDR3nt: TGCAGTGCTAGAGGCGGGGCCTCGCAGTTCTTC
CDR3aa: CSARGGASQFF